A selection of T cell receptor beta chains follows, all from one sample in a study of cytomegalovirus exposure and HLA in healthy donors. Libraries were prepared by immunoSEQ multiplex PCR; TCRdb keeps only in-frame clonotypes and omits some of them. The sample shows around 250,000 clones, 90% of them seen only once. Input material: PBMCs. The receptor set was obtained from a young woman in good health and CMV-seronegative. The conserved cysteine and the conserved F or W are not part of the CDR3 here. Each record gives: J gene, V gene, CDR3 protein.

j_call: TRBJ2-2; v_call: TRBV5-4; cdr3_aa: ASSLHTNAGELF
j_call: TRBJ2-7; v_call: TRBV18; cdr3_aa: ASSPQRQGPYEQY
j_call: TRBJ1-2; v_call: TRBV7-9; cdr3_aa: ASSGGRDRIDGYT
j_call: TRBJ2-1; v_call: TRBV7-3; cdr3_aa: ASSLRPDEQF
j_call: TRBJ1-6; v_call: TRBV6-1; cdr3_aa: ASSETAGGSSPLH
j_call: TRBJ1-2; v_call: TRBV7-9; cdr3_aa: ASSRSGDKGYT
j_call: TRBJ1-4; v_call: TRBV6-6; cdr3_aa: ASRENEKLF
j_call: TRBJ1-6; v_call: TRBV28; cdr3_aa: ASSYDRAGNSPLH
j_call: TRBJ1-6; v_call: TRBV5-4; cdr3_aa: ASSREGGGRIGSPLH
j_call: TRBJ2-7; v_call: TRBV7-8; cdr3_aa: ASSFPSGTSGGGSYEQY
j_call: TRBJ1-1; v_call: TRBV27; cdr3_aa: ASRVRENTEAF
j_call: TRBJ2-2; v_call: TRBV7-2; cdr3_aa: ASSLPRDRADTGELF
j_call: TRBJ2-6; v_call: TRBV13; cdr3_aa: ASSRGQGAVPGANVLT
j_call: TRBJ2-5; v_call: TRBV5-1; cdr3_aa: ASSLNNQETQY
j_call: TRBJ2-2; v_call: TRBV2; cdr3_aa: ATSRTSGSTGELF
j_call: TRBJ2-7; v_call: TRBV2; cdr3_aa: ASSGDSYEQY
j_call: TRBJ2-1; v_call: TRBV18; cdr3_aa: ASSETGYNEQF
j_call: TRBJ2-3; v_call: TRBV27; cdr3_aa: ASSFDWAADIPDTQY
j_call: TRBJ2-1; v_call: TRBV7-9; cdr3_aa: ASSYDGSSYNEQF
j_call: TRBJ1-4; v_call: TRBV19; cdr3_aa: ASSINSNEKLF
j_call: TRBJ1-4; v_call: TRBV6-1; cdr3_aa: ASSGRQGGNEKLF
j_call: TRBJ2-1; v_call: TRBV6-1; cdr3_aa: ASSDANQGHEQF
j_call: TRBJ1-5; v_call: TRBV13; cdr3_aa: ASSSRGDQPQH
j_call: TRBJ1-6; v_call: TRBV19; cdr3_aa: ASSRNDRGQGSPLH
j_call: TRBJ2-2; v_call: TRBV27; cdr3_aa: ASSSLQSGGVRELF